The 31 T cell receptor beta chains below come from one sample, sequenced in a study of T cell responses to AZD1222 COVID-19 vaccine. The assay was immunoSEQ multiplex PCR, and TCRdb's table has in-frame clones only and misses some. The table has under 200,000 clones, approximately 91% seen once. Sequencing used peripheral blood, obtained on day 0 of AZD1222 vaccination. These receptors were obtained from an adult in good health.

The CDR3 loop reads CAWSVMVPGANVLTF. DNA of the CDR3: TGTGCCTGGAGTGTAATGGTCCCTGGGGCCAACGTCCTGACTTTC. The V and J genes are TRBV30 and TRBJ2-6; D is unclear. Trimming stripped 0 bases from V and 2 bases from J, with 8 bases between. Germline values: CDR1 GTSNPN, CDR2 SVGIG (reference sequence). The CDR3 is made up of 15 amino acids.

This clone has just one count. The chain's CDR3 is CASSLPPAVAFF. In DNA, the CDR3 is TGTGCCAGCAGTTTACCCCCGGCAGTGGCTTTCTTT. The rearrangement joins TRBV28 to TRBJ1-1; unclear D gene. V was trimmed by 2 bases and J by 11 bases, leaving 12 bases between them. The CDR3 loop spans 12 amino acids. Germline V lookup: CDR1 MDHEN, CDR2 SYDVKM.

As DNA, the CDR3 is TGTGCCTGGACAGCAGACAGGGGAGGGACTGAAGCTTTCTTT. Amino acids: CAWTADRGGTEAFF. V is TRBV30 and J is TRBJ1-1, with TRBD1 identical over 8 bases. The ends lost 4 bases at V and 5 bases at J; junction bases unmatched: 9. CDR1 GTSNPN and CDR2 SVGIG come from the germline V gene (reference sequence). The CDR3 spans 14 residues. Using reference TRBV30 and TRBJ1-1 for the parts outside the CDR3, the full variable domain is SQTIHQWPATLVQPVGSPLSLECTVEGTSNPNLYWYRQAAGRGLQLLFYSVGIGQISSEVPQNLSASRPQDRQFILSSKKLLLSDSGFYLCAWTADRGGTEAFFGQGTRLTVV.

V is TRBV4-2 and J is TRBJ1-2; D not certain. V lost 3 bases to trimming and J lost 2 bases, with 16 bases between them. Germline CDR1 and CDR2: LGHNA and YNFKEQ. The CDR3 is 16 amino acids. The CDR3 reads CASSHATRQENYGYTF. The CDR3 bases are TGTGCCAGCAGCCATGCTACGAGGCAAGAGAACTATGGCTACACCTTC.

The chain has TRBV19 and TRBJ1-3, with a weak D call TRBD1 (5 bases). This CDR3 has 16 residues. Germline assignment: CDR1 LNHDA and CDR2 SQIVND (reference sequence). V was clipped by 7 bases and J by 0 bases, with 16 bases between them. The DNA for the CDR3 is TGTGCCAGTAATTCCGGGACGGCAATCTCTGGAAACACCATATATTTT. Protein sequence: CASNSGTAISGNTIYF.

This chain uses TRBV29-1 with TRBJ1-6; D call uncertain. The CDR3 has 15 residues. V lost 8 bases, J lost 5 bases, and 19 bases lay in between. The germline V gene encodes CDR1 SQVTM and CDR2 ANQGSEA. The CDR3 here is CSPAAGPVHNSPLHF. The DNA of the CDR3 is TGCAGCCCAGCTGCAGGACCAGTTCATAATTCACCCCTCCACTTT. Full variable domain (missing parts from reference TRBV29-1 and TRBJ1-6): SAVISQKPSRDICQRGTSLTIQCQVDSQVTMMFWYRQQPGQSLTLIATANQGSEATYESGFVIDKFPISRPNLTFSTLTVSNMSPEDSSIYLCSPAAGPVHNSPLHFGNGTRLTVT.

V and J are TRBV20-1 and TRBJ2-3, with D maybe TRBD2 (5 bases). CDR1 is DFQATT, CDR2 SNEGSKA, per germline (reference sequence). V was shortened by 3 bases and J by 6 bases, with 16 bases between the two germline ends. The CDR3 runs 14 residues. Here the CDR3 DNA reads TGCAGTGCTAGTTGGGCGCTAGCCGACGATACGCAGTATTTT. It is translated as CSASWALADDTQYF.

The V and J genes are TRBV28 and TRBJ2-6; D might be TRBD1 (6 bases). Looked up from germline, CDR1 is MDHEN and CDR2 is SYDVKM. V was cut by 5 bases and J by 1 base, with 12 bases left in between. The CDR3 runs to 16 residues. The CDR3 DNA sequence: TGTGCCAGCAGTGGGGTCAGGGGTTCTGGGGCCAACGTCCTGACTTTC. Its translation is CASSGVRGSGANVLTF.

The J gene is TRBJ1-2, the V gene TRBV5-5, with 8 bases that match TRBD1. Trimming removed 4 bases from V and 1 base from J; junction bases left unmatched: 9. This CDR3 is built from 16 residues. Germline V gene lookup returns CDR1 SGHKS and CDR2 YYEKEE (reference sequence). The CDR3 DNA is TGTGCCAGCAGCGTGAAGACAGGGGCCGATAACTATGGCTACACCTTC. This translates into CASSVKTGADNYGYTF. The variable domain in full, with the rest retrieved from reference TRBV5-5 and TRBJ1-2, is DAGVTQSPTHLIKTRGQQVTLRCSPISGHKSVSWYQQVLGQGPQFIFQYYEKEERGRGNFPDRFSARQFPNYSSELNVNALLLGDSALYLCASSVKTGADNYGYTFGSGTRLTVV.

The chain couples TRBV7-3 to TRBJ1-2; D is unresolved. V was pared by 0 bases and J by 5 bases, with 7 bases between. From germline, CDR1 is SGHTA and CDR2 FQGTGA. There are 13 residues in the CDR3. In DNA, the CDR3 is TGTGCCAGCAGCTTAACGTTGGGATATGGCTACACCTTC. Its protein product is CASSLTLGYGYTF.

The J gene is TRBJ1-3, the V gene TRBV28; a possible D gene is TRBD1 (5 bases). This CDR3 has 16 amino acids. Trimming took 6 bases from V and 0 from J, leaving 15 bases between them. Per the germline V gene, CDR1 is MDHEN and CDR2 is SYDVKM. The CDR3, as DNA: TGTGCCAGCAGGACTTCAGGGCTTTACTCTGGAAACACCATATATTTT. Translated, it gives CASRTSGLYSGNTIYF.

V usage is TRBV28 and J usage is TRBJ2-7; possibly TRBD2 for D (6 bases). V was cut by 5 bases and J by 4 bases, with 21 bases left in between. The CDR3 is 16 amino acids. The V gene's germline CDR1 is MDHEN and CDR2 SYDVKM. Here the CDR3 DNA reads TGTGCCAGCAGTCTCTCAACCGGGACTGGATTGTACGAGCAGTACTTC. Its translation: CASSLSTGTGLYEQYF.

J is TRBJ1-1 and V is TRBV5-1; D not resolved. Germline loops: CDR1 SGHRS, CDR2 YFSETQ. The V and J ends lost 0 bases and 3 bases respectively, with 0 bases between them. The CDR3 totals 11 residues. The chain's CDR3 is CASSLDTEAFF. CDR3 sequence (DNA): TGCGCCAGCAGCTTGGACACTGAAGCTTTCTTT.

This clone was found a few times. The genes are TRBV7-2 and TRBJ2-7; no firm D call. In germline, CDR1 is SGHTA, CDR2 FQGNSA. CDR3 size: 14 residues. Trimming removed 4 bases at V and 0 bases at J, with 10 bases between. The CDR3 bases are TGTGCCAGCAGCTCCCGGACGGGCTCCTACGAGCAGTACTTC. It translates to CASSSRTGSYEQYF.

J is TRBJ2-1 and V is TRBV4-3, with TRBD2 matching over 12 bases. Germline V gene lookup returns CDR1 LGHNA and CDR2 YSLEER. The ends lost 6 bases at V and 10 bases at J; junction bases unmatched: 10. The CDR3 totals 15 residues. CDR3: CASSPGTSGPGEQFF. The CDR3 nucleotides are TGCGCCAGCAGTCCCGGGACTAGCGGGCCTGGGGAGCAGTTCTTC.

The gene calls are TRBV6-5 and TRBJ1-1; D is uncertain. Germline loops: CDR1 MNHEY, CDR2 SVGAGI. The CDR3 totals 13 residues. The germline V and J ends were trimmed by 2 bases and 1 base, with 5 bases remaining between them. The DNA for the CDR3 is TGTGCCAGCAGTTACGCAAAGAACACTGAAGCTTTCTTT. Translating gives CASSYAKNTEAFF.

The chain has TRBV24-1 and TRBJ1-5, with TRBD1 matching over 8 bases. V lost 4 bases, J lost 3 bases, and 7 bases stayed unmatched. The CDR3 spans 16 residues. Germline CDR1 reads KGHDR; CDR2 reads SFDVKD. CDR3 sequence reads: CATSETGTGTNQPQHF. The CDR3, as DNA: TGTGCCACCAGTGAAACCGGGACAGGTACCAATCAGCCCCAGCATTTT.

This chain connects TRBV9 to TRBJ2-6; a weak D match, TRBD1 (5 bases). The V end lost 2 bases, the J end lost 0 bases, and 6 bases lay between the germline ends. The CDR3 loop spans 15 amino acids. CDR1 SGDLS and CDR2 YYNGEE come from the germline V gene. CDR3 amino acids: CASSVGHSGANVLTF. CDR3 DNA sequence: TGTGCCAGCAGCGTGGGGCACTCTGGGGCCAACGTCCTGACTTTC. The whole variable domain, filled in from reference TRBV9 and TRBJ2-6, reads DSGVTQTPKHLITATGQRVTLRCSPRSGDLSVYWYQQSLDQGLQFLIQYYNGEERAKGNILERFSAQQFPDLHSELNLSSLELGDSALYFCASSVGHSGANVLTFGAGSRLTVL.

V usage is TRBV28 and J usage is TRBJ1-5; D is undetermined. There are 13 residues in the CDR3. V was clipped by 3 bases and J by 2 bases, with 5 bases between them. CDR1 is MDHEN, CDR2 SYDVKM, per germline. The CDR3 DNA is TGTGCCAGCAGTTTTGGTGGCAATCAGCCCCAGCATTTT. Translating gives CASSFGGNQPQHF.

The chain recombines TRBV7-8 with TRBJ1-2; TRBD1 aligns across 7 bases. CDR3 length: 15 residues. Looked up from germline, CDR1 is SGHVS and CDR2 is FQNEAQ. After removal of 4 bases from V and 4 bases from J, the junction contained 9 bases not matched to a gene. The CDR3 nucleotides read TGTGCCAGCAGCTCCGTCAGGGACAGTCCCTATGGCTACACCTTC. Translating gives CASSSVRDSPYGYTF.

The rearrangement joins TRBV28 to TRBJ1-6; TRBD1 might be the D (6 bases). The CDR3 contains 14 residues. CDR1 is MDHEN, CDR2 SYDVKM, per germline. The germline V and J ends were trimmed by 6 bases and 5 bases, with 11 bases remaining between them. CDR3 DNA sequence: TGTGCCAGCAGCACGACAGGAGATAATTCACCCCTCCACTTT. This codes for CASSTTGDNSPLHF. The whole variable domain, remainder taken from reference TRBV28 and TRBJ1-6, is DVKVTQSSRYLVKRTGEKVFLECVQDMDHENMFWYRQDPGLGLRLIYFSYDVKMKEKGDIPEGYSVSREKKERFSLILESASTNQTSMYLCASSTTGDNSPLHFGNGTRLTVT.

In nucleotides, the CDR3 is TGTGCCACGACTCGGCCTAGGACATTGGACTATGGCTACACCTTC. This sequence encodes CATTRPRTLDYGYTF. The V call is TRBV28, the J call TRBJ1-2; a possible D gene is TRBD1 (5 bases). Germline CDR1 MDHEN, CDR2 SYDVKM. V lost 10 bases and J lost 3, with 21 bases in between. The CDR3 loop spans 15 amino acids.

The chain joins TRBV6-6 to TRBJ1-3, with D unclear. This CDR3 contains 16 residues. Germline V gene lookup returns CDR1 MNHNY and CDR2 SVGAGI (reference sequence). With 7 bases removed from V and 1 base from J, the gap between germline ends came to 17 bases. Here the CDR3 DNA reads TGTGCCAGCACCACCCCTAGAAAGGGATCTGGAAACACCATATATTTT. The encoded protein is CASTTPRKGSGNTIYF.

The chain is built from TRBV12-3 or TRBV12-4 and TRBJ1-2; tentative D call: TRBD1 (5 bases). Trimming shortened V by 5 bases and J by 7 bases, and 14 bases separated the two germline ends. The CDR3 covers 13 residues. This chain's CDR3 is CASSPTDLLGYTF. The CDR3 bases are TGTGCCAGCAGTCCGACAGATCTTCTTGGCTACACCTTC.

This clone was seen once. The genes are TRBV30 and TRBJ2-4; TRBD1 agrees at 8 bases. The CDR3 has 18 amino acids. V dropped 0 bases and J dropped 1; count of bases not matched to a gene: 11. Germline lookup yields CDR1 GTSNPN and CDR2 SVGIG (reference sequence). The CDR3 protein is CAWSVVGQGASAKNIQYF. The DNA of the CDR3 is TGTGCCTGGAGTGTCGTGGGCCAGGGGGCGTCCGCCAAAAACATTCAGTACTTC.

Comments on this clone: Its ends do not fully match the called genes, so a read error is possible. The genes are TRBV28 and TRBJ1-5, with D perhaps matching TRBD1 (5 bases). This CDR3 has 13 amino acids. In germline, CDR1 is MDHEN, CDR2 SYDVKM. CDR3 sequence: CASSLTRRDQPYF. The CDR3 nucleotides are TGTGCCAGCAGTTTAACCAGACGGGACCAACCCTATTTT.

This chain connects TRBV7-2 to TRBJ1-5, with 9 bases aligning to TRBD1. This CDR3 region has 15 residues. Trimming took 5 bases from V and 6 from J; bases not matched to a gene: 8. From germline, CDR1 is SGHTA and CDR2 FQGNSA. The CDR3 loop is CASSPGTGFSQPQHF. The CDR3 DNA follows: TGTGCCAGCAGCCCCGGGACAGGGTTTAGTCAGCCCCAGCATTTT.

This chain connects TRBV6-6 to TRBJ2-3; 7 bases match TRBD1. CDR3 size: 16 residues. CDR1 is MNHNY and CDR2 is SVGAGI in the germline V gene (reference sequence). J gave up 1 base and V 4 bases, and 8 bases lay outside the gene matches. For the CDR3, the DNA is TGTGCCAGCAGTTTTGAGGGGGCACTCGGCACAGATACGCAGTATTTT. Translation: CASSFEGALGTDTQYF.

The chain joins TRBV5-1 to TRBJ2-5, with 7 bases lining up with TRBD1. The junction had 5 bases not matched to a gene; V was cut back by 3 bases and J by 3 bases. Per germline, CDR1 SGHRS and CDR2 YFSETQ. The CDR3 has 14 residues. The CDR3 loop is CASSSGQLEETQYF. CDR3 sequence (DNA): TGCGCCAGCAGCTCGGGACAGCTCGAAGAGACCCAGTACTTC. The variable domain in full, with the rest retrieved from reference TRBV5-1 and TRBJ2-5, is KAGVTQTPRYLIKTRGQQVTLSCSPISGHRSVSWYQQTPGQGLQFLFEYFSETQRNKGNFPGRFSGRQFSNSRSEMNVSTLELGDSALYLCASSSGQLEETQYFGPGTRLLVL.

This clone has only one observation. This chain joins TRBV7-6 and TRBJ2-1; D may be TRBD2 (6 bases). The germline V gene encodes CDR1 SGHVS and CDR2 FNYEAQ. Trimming removed 1 base at V and 2 bases at J, with 18 bases between. The CDR3 has 18 residues. The chain's CDR3 is CASSLGGKVATAYNEQFF. CDR3 coding DNA: TGTGCCAGCAGCTTAGGCGGGAAGGTAGCTACGGCCTACAATGAGCAGTTCTTC.

The genes are TRBV7-9 and TRBJ1-2; D is unresolved. Looked up from germline, CDR1 is SEHNR and CDR2 is FQNEAQ (reference sequence). The CDR3 consists of 12 residues. V was clipped by 1 base and J by 7 bases, with 7 bases between them. The CDR3 DNA reads as TGTGCCAGCAGCTTAGGGTCAGGTGGCTACACCTTC. Its translation is CASSLGSGGYTF. Full variable domain (missing parts from reference TRBV7-9 and TRBJ1-2): DTGVSQNPRHKITKRGQNVTFRCDPISEHNRLYWYRQTLGQGPEFLTYFQNEAQLEKSRLLSDRFSAERPKGSFSTLEIQRTEQGDSAMYLCASSLGSGGYTFGSGTRLTVV.